The 9 T cell receptor beta chains reported below all come from one sample, sequenced in a study of shared clonotypes between healthy human individuals (TCRdb year 2020). Library preparation was by the immunoSEQ multiplex PCR assay. This immuneACCESS table, as held by TCRdb, lists in-frame sequences with V and J called but not all clones. Of the missing ones, under half trace to an unresolved V gene in checked studies; the others have no known cause. The sample table holds 2.3 million or so clones, of which more than 85% were seen once. The ten top clones hold 0.3% to 0.4% of the sample. The source material was naive CD4+ T cells from PBMCs. The sample's cell subset or site label is to be understood as: CD45RA+ positively selected. These receptors originate from a man aged 18 to 29 in good health. Some clones in this sample may be carry-over from other donors' samples.

This chain uses TRBV7-2 with TRBJ2-7; no clear D gene. V lost 7 bases and J 6 bases, leaving 19 bases between the germline ends. CDR1 SGHTA and CDR2 FQGNSA come from the germline V gene. CDR3 length: 14 residues. The CDR3 is CASTLSGSTGEQYF. The CDR3 region has the DNA TGTGCCAGCACCCTGTCGGGTTCGACGGGCGAGCAGTACTTC.

This rearrangement joins TRBV19 to TRBJ2-5; TRBD1 agrees at 7 bases. Losses at the gene ends were 6 bases for V and 6 bases for J; bases not matched to a gene: 13. This CDR3 is built from 15 residues. Looked up from germline, CDR1 is LNHDA and CDR2 is SQIVND (reference sequence). Written as DNA, the CDR3 is TGTGCCAGTAGACCTGAGGACAGGATTGGGAAGACCCAGTACTTC. Its protein product is CASRPEDRIGKTQYF.

The rearrangement links TRBV28 to TRBJ1-1; D may be TRBD1 (5 bases). In germline, CDR1 is MDHEN, CDR2 SYDVKM. This CDR3 is 13 amino acids long. The CDR3 region is CAWGELMNTEAFF. DNA for the CDR3: TGTGCTTGGGGGGAACTTATGAACACTGAAGCTTTCTTT.

The chain links TRBV5-1 to TRBJ2-5; TRBD1 agrees at 11 bases. This CDR3 has 16 amino acids. Trimming cost V 3 bases and J 5 bases; bases outside gene matches: 9. The V gene's germline CDR1 is SGHRS and CDR2 YFSETQ. The CDR3 region has the DNA TGCGCCAGCAGCTCGTCAGGACAGGGGGCTTGGGAGACCCAGTACTTC. Amino acid sequence: CASSSSGQGAWETQYF.

This clone is a singleton in its sample. The chain couples TRBV10-1 to TRBJ2-1, with 7 bases fitting TRBD1. In germline, CDR1 is WNHNN, CDR2 SYGVQD (reference sequence). The length of the CDR3 is 14 residues. V was clipped by 4 bases and J by 8 bases; unmatched bases: 8. CDR3 sequence: CASSAWTGGHEQFF. The CDR3 DNA is TGCGCCAGCAGTGCCTGGACAGGAGGCCATGAGCAGTTCTTC.

The gene calls are TRBV4-2 and TRBJ2-1, with a possible D match to TRBD2 (6 bases). The germline V and J ends were trimmed by 0 bases and 10 bases, with 10 bases remaining between them. Germline V gives CDR1 LGHNA, CDR2 YNFKEQ. This CDR3 is built from 13 residues. The CDR3 is CASSQDLAGEQFF. CDR3 sequence (DNA): TGTGCCAGCAGCCAAGATCTTGCGGGAGAGCAGTTCTTC.

The J gene is TRBJ2-1, the V gene TRBV10-3; D possibly corresponds to TRBD1 (6 bases). The CDR3 consists of 15 residues. Germline values: CDR1 ENHRY, CDR2 SYGVKD. The V gene lost 7 bases and the J gene lost 10 bases, with 23 bases spanning the gap. Written as DNA, the CDR3 is TGTGCCATCAAAAAAGACGGGACACGTCGGGCGGAGCAGTTCTTC. Protein: CAIKKDGTRRAEQFF.

The rearrangement links TRBV21-1 to TRBJ1-3. TRBV21-1 is deemed a pseudogene. The CDR3 extends over 14 amino acids. CDR3 DNA sequence: TGTGCCACCGATTACGAGTTCTCTGGAAACACCATATATTTT. This gives the protein CATDYEFSGNTIYF.

The chain has TRBV6-6 and TRBJ1-1; the D is unclear. The V gene lost 2 bases and the J gene lost 3 bases, with 10 bases spanning the gap. Looked up from germline, CDR1 is MNHNY and CDR2 is SVGAGI (reference sequence). This CDR3 region has 14 residues. The CDR3 region is CASSYEKSYTEAFF. CDR3 DNA sequence: TGTGCCAGCAGTTACGAGAAATCCTACACTGAAGCTTTCTTT.